These 14 T cell receptor beta chains were sequenced from one sample in a study of monozygotic twins with inflammatory bowel disease. TCRdb derives one entry per CDR3 protein from the 5' RACE reads, leaving out DNA. The listing records roughly 320,000 distinct CDR3 sequences. Sequencing used blood. The source of these receptors is a human donor with ulcerative colitis or Crohn's disease, or a healthy co-twin of an affected twin (not recorded which).

The chain combines TRBV5-1 with TRBJ2-1. The CDR3 totals 11 residues. Germline V gene lookup returns CDR1 SGHRS and CDR2 YFSETQ. CDR3 amino acids: CASSLERDQFF. Based on the CDR3 plus reference TRBV5-1 and TRBJ2-1, the full variable domain is KAGVTQTPRYLIKTRGQQVTLSCSPISGHRSVSWYQQTPGQGLQFLFEYFSETQRNKGNFPGRFSGRQFSNSRSEMNVSTLELGDSALYLCASSLERDQFFGPGTRLTVL.

CDR3 sequence: CASSLARSIAGGGTEAFF. This chain joins TRBV5-4 and TRBJ1-1. The CDR3 extends over 18 amino acids. CDR1 and CDR2 (germline): SGHNT, YYREEE (reference sequence).

V and J are TRBV7-9 and TRBJ2-7; the TRBD1 assignment by TCRdb is unverifiable without DNA. Germline CDR1 is SEHNR and CDR2 is FQNEAQ (reference sequence). This CDR3 spans 12 amino acids. The CDR3 sequence: CASSPQGGGGYF.

The gene calls are TRBV6-6 and TRBJ2-2; TCRdb names TRBD1, which stays unverified in the absence of DNA. This CDR3 is built from 13 residues. CDR1 MNHNY and CDR2 SVGAGI come from the germline V gene (reference sequence). The CDR3 sequence: CASRPGAAGELFF.

The chain employs TRBV3-1 and TRBJ2-7; TCRdb gives TRBD1 as the D gene, but with no DNA this cannot be confirmed. CDR3 length: 17 residues. Germline-derived CDR1 and CDR2 are LGHDT and YNNKEL (reference sequence). CDR3 protein: CASSHTYKGQENYEQYF.

The chain employs TRBV7-8 and TRBJ2-7. Germline V CDR1 and CDR2: SGHVS, FQNEAQ. The CDR3 has 15 residues. The CDR3: CASNLTVYRSYEQYF.

V and J are TRBV24-1 and TRBJ1-2. From germline, CDR1 is KGHDR and CDR2 SFDVKD. This CDR3 contains 12 residues. This CDR3 reads CATSAGGYGYTF.

J is TRBJ2-7 and V is TRBV29-1. Germline V lookup: CDR1 SQVTM, CDR2 ANQGSEA. The CDR3 spans 14 residues. CDR3 amino acids: CSVDDQQFPYEQYF.

CDR3 loop: CASRRTGNYGYTF. The rearrangement joins TRBV12-3 or TRBV12-4 to TRBJ1-2; TCRdb selects TRBD1, and the lack of DNA leaves this call unchecked. The CDR3 is made up of 13 amino acids.

The chain carries TRBV28 and TRBJ2-1. Germline CDR1 MDHEN, CDR2 SYDVKM. The CDR3 sequence is 13 residues long. The CDR3 reads CASSFVNNNEQFF.

The chain has TRBV6-6 and TRBJ1-3. The CDR3 has 12 residues. The V gene's germline CDR1 is MNHNY and CDR2 SVGAGI (reference sequence). The CDR3 sequence: CASGRAGNTIYF.

This sequence joins TRBV18 and TRBJ1-6. Germline V gene lookup returns CDR1 KGHSH and CDR2 LQKENI. The CDR3 is made up of 14 amino acids. The CDR3 loop is CASSPGGGLAPLHF.

The chain links TRBV5-1 to TRBJ2-7; TCRdb gives TRBD1 as the D gene, but with no DNA this cannot be confirmed. The CDR3 totals 14 residues. The germline CDR1 and CDR2 sequences are SGHRS and YFSETQ. This CDR3 is CASSGTGSPYEQYF.

The rearrangement joins TRBV5-1 to TRBJ2-5; TCRdb picks TRBD2, but there is no DNA to check that call. The CDR3 extends over 15 amino acids. Per the germline V gene, CDR1 is SGHRS and CDR2 is YFSETQ. The CDR3 here is CASSLVSGSEETQYF.